The next 19 T cell receptor beta chains were all read from a single sample in a study of blood T cell repertoires in COVID-19. The method was immunoSEQ multiplex PCR; TCRdb's version includes in-frame clones alone and lacks a portion of them. The sample carries approximately 170,000 clones, about 85% recorded once. Source material: peripheral blood. Receptor source: a man aged 55 to 70 who had recovered from COVID-19.

The CDR3 nucleotides read TGTGCCAGCAGCCTGGGGACCCTGGGGGGGCGATGGGATACGCAGTATTTT. It yields the protein CASSLGTLGGRWDTQYF. The chain carries TRBV4-2 and TRBJ2-3, with D possibly matching TRBD2 (7 bases). This CDR3 has 17 amino acids. From germline, CDR1 is LGHNA and CDR2 YNFKEQ. Trimming pared 4 bases from V and 6 bases from J, leaving 23 bases between.

Notes on this clone: The junction differs from germline at one of its ends, possibly a read error. The rearrangement uses TRBV3-1 (or the pseudogene TRBV3-2) and TRBJ1-6; 8 nucleotides match TRBD1. The germline gives CDR1 LGHDT, CDR2 YNNKEL (reference sequence). CDR3 length equals 16 residues. The CDR3 sequence: CASTQEGSGGFSPLHF. CDR3 sequence (DNA): TGTGCCAGCACCCAAGAAGGGTCAGGGGGCTTTTCACCCCTCCACTTT.

This chain connects TRBV5-1 to TRBJ2-3; 15 nucleotides align to TRBD2. V was pared by 4 bases and J by 0 bases, with 12 bases of the junction left unmatched. Germline V gene data show CDR1 as SGHRS and CDR2 as YFSETQ. The CDR3 runs to 20 residues. The chain's CDR3 is CASSPPGLAGGISSTDTQYF. In nucleotides, the CDR3 is TGCGCCAGCAGCCCCCCGGGACTAGCGGGGGGAATCTCTAGCACAGATACGCAGTATTTT.

This clone is classed as medium-sized. The rearrangement links TRBV27 to TRBJ2-7; maybe TRBD2 (6 bases). V lost 5 bases and J 3 bases, leaving 11 bases between the germline ends. The CDR3 totals 13 residues. Germline values: CDR1 MNHEY, CDR2 SMNVEV (reference sequence). CDR3 DNA sequence: TGTGCCAGCAGTCCAGCGACTAGCTACGAGCAGTACTTC. Residues: CASSPATSYEQYF.

The chain has TRBV18 and TRBJ2-3, with TRBD2 matching over 9 bases. J gave up 2 bases and V 6 bases, and 12 bases lay outside the gene matches. The CDR3 is made up of 17 amino acids. CDR1 is KGHSH and CDR2 is LQKENI in the germline V gene. For the CDR3, the DNA is TGTGCCAGCTCCCCCGGGTTCGGCGGGGGGGCCACAGATACGCAGTATTTT. It codes for CASSPGFGGGATDTQYF.

The CDR3 DNA reads as TGTGCCAGCAGCTTCCCGATGAGGTCCCCCACAGATACGCAGTATTTT. It translates to CASSFPMRSPTDTQYF. This rearrangement joins TRBV7-2 to TRBJ2-3; D not resolved. CDR3 length: 16 amino acids. Germline V gene sequence: CDR1 SGHTA, CDR2 FQGNSA. V was cut by 3 bases and J by 2 bases, with 15 bases left in between.

The chain recombines TRBV5-1 with TRBJ1-2; D not resolved. Germline V gene data show CDR1 as SGHRS and CDR2 as YFSETQ. The V and J ends lost 0 bases and 8 bases respectively, with 14 bases between them. There are 14 residues in the CDR3. The CDR3 nucleotides read TGCGCCAGCAGCTTGGAGGCGGATTCTCGGGGCTACACCTTC. This codes for CASSLEADSRGYTF.

This clone was counted between two and nine times. This rearrangement joins TRBV20-1 to TRBJ2-7; a weak D match, TRBD2 (6 bases). Germline V gene sequence: CDR1 DFQATT, CDR2 SNEGSKA (reference sequence). This CDR3 is built from 15 residues. V shed 3 bases and J shed 3 bases, with 18 bases lying between them. The CDR3 DNA reads TGCAGTGCTAGTTATCCTCTCGGGAGTCACTACGAGCAGTACTTC. This gives the protein CSASYPLGSHYEQYF.

The sample holds one count of this clone. This chain connects TRBV5-1 to TRBJ1-6; the D is unclear. The CDR3 is 15 amino acids. In germline, CDR1 is SGHRS, CDR2 YFSETQ. Trimming removed 0 bases from V and 4 bases from J, with 8 bases in between. The CDR3 coding sequence is TGCGCCAGCAGCTTGGGGCAGGATTATAATTCACCCCTCCACTTT. It codes for CASSLGQDYNSPLHF.

This clone has more than one count but fewer than ten. CDR3 loop: CASSQDLAGGFVLEQYF. CDR3 bases: TGTGCCAGCAGCCAAGATCTCGCAGGGGGCTTCGTTCTGGAGCAGTACTTC. V is TRBV3-1 (or the pseudogene TRBV3-2) and J is TRBJ2-7; 8 nucleotides align to TRBD1. The germline V gene encodes CDR1 LGHDT and CDR2 YNNKEL (reference sequence). The CDR3 has 17 amino acids. V trimming: 0 bases; J trimming: 7 bases; junction bases outside the gene matches: 14.

The chain recombines TRBV7-9 with TRBJ1-3; a weak D match, TRBD1 (5 bases). Germline V lookup: CDR1 SEHNR, CDR2 FQNEAQ (reference sequence). CDR3 size: 18 residues. V was clipped by 2 bases and J by 1 base, with 18 bases between them. Here the CDR3 DNA reads TGTGCCAGCAGCTTAAGCGGGGGAAAGGGCCATTCTGGAAACACCATATATTTT. Translated, it gives CASSLSGGKGHSGNTIYF.

The rearrangement joins TRBV11-2 to TRBJ1-5; 7 bases agree with TRBD1. CDR3 length equals 17 residues. V gave up 5 bases and J gave up 7 bases; unmatched junction bases: 17. Germline V gene sequence: CDR1 SGHAT, CDR2 FQNNGV. The chain's CDR3 is CASSAAPPSTGNQPQHF. CDR3 coding DNA: TGTGCCAGCAGCGCCGCCCCCCCCTCGACAGGGAACCAGCCCCAGCATTTT.

The sample holds a few counts of this clone. The chain joins TRBV7-9 to TRBJ1-1, with 8 bases fitting TRBD1. Per the germline V gene, CDR1 is SEHNR and CDR2 is FQNEAQ (reference sequence). Losses at the gene ends were 9 bases for V and 1 base for J; bases not matched to a gene: 7. CDR3 length: 14 amino acids. CDR3 sequence (DNA): TGTGCCAGTGGAACAGGGGGAGGGAACACTGAAGCTTTCTTT. Translation: CASGTGGGNTEAFF.

The chain is built from TRBV7-2 and TRBJ2-2, with 10 bases fitting TRBD1. This CDR3 contains 15 residues. Germline-derived CDR1 and CDR2 are SGHTA and FQGNSA. With 2 bases clipped from V and 8 bases from J, the junction kept 5 bases outside the gene matches. The CDR3 nucleotides read TGTGCCAGCAGCTTACAGGGACAGGGGATTGGGGAGCTGTTTTTT. This sequence encodes CASSLQGQGIGELFF. Combining the CDR3 with reference TRBV7-2 and TRBJ2-2 gives the whole variable domain GAGVSQSPSNKVTEKGKDVELRCDPISGHTALYWYRQSLGQGLEFLIYFQGNSAPDKSGLPSDRFSAERTGGSVSTLTIQRTQQEDSAVYLCASSLQGQGIGELFFGEGSRLTVL.

V is TRBV5-6 and J is TRBJ2-6; 8 bases agree with TRBD1. V lost 6 bases to trimming and J lost 3 bases; unmatched junction nucleotides: 11. CDR3 length: 17 residues. CDR1 is SGHDT, CDR2 YYEEEE, per germline. The CDR3 sequence: CASTGTGWLGGANVLTF. For the CDR3, the DNA is TGTGCCAGCACGGGGACAGGCTGGCTCGGTGGGGCCAACGTCCTGACTTTC.

The rearrangement uses TRBV5-1 and TRBJ2-2, with D perhaps TRBD1 (5 bases). This CDR3 is built from 15 residues. Trimming shortened V by 4 bases and J by 1 base, and 11 bases separated the two germline ends. The germline V gene encodes CDR1 SGHRS and CDR2 YFSETQ. CDR3 sequence reads: CASSVPGLNTGELFF. Here the CDR3 DNA reads TGCGCCAGCAGCGTTCCAGGGTTGAACACCGGGGAGCTGTTTTTT.

The chain joins TRBV7-2 to TRBJ2-7; 10 positions agree with TRBD2. Unmatched junction bases numbered 9, after V lost 0 bases and J lost 1 base. The length of the CDR3 is 18 residues. CDR1 SGHTA and CDR2 FQGNSA come from the germline V gene. CDR3 nucleotides: TGTGCCAGCAGCTTAGCCCCATCTAGCGGGGGCAGGTCCTACGAGCAGTACTTC. Translation: CASSLAPSSGGRSYEQYF.

The chain combines TRBV29-1 with TRBJ2-2; possibly TRBD2 for D (5 bases). Per the germline V gene, CDR1 is SQVTM and CDR2 is ANQGSEA. V lost 7 bases and J lost 1, with 10 bases in between. This CDR3 is built from 13 residues. CDR3 loop: CSAFGGNTGELFF. DNA for the CDR3: TGCAGCGCTTTTGGAGGGAACACCGGGGAGCTGTTTTTT.

This clone was seen a handful of times. The CDR3 DNA follows: TGCGCCAGCAGCACCTCCGGGACAGGGACCGGGGAGCTGTTTTTT. Its translation is CASSTSGTGTGELFF. The chain carries TRBV5-1 and TRBJ2-2; TRBD1 aligns across 9 bases. Looked up from germline, CDR1 is SGHRS and CDR2 is YFSETQ. The junction had 6 bases not matched to a gene; V was cut back by 4 bases and J by 5 bases. The CDR3 runs 15 residues.